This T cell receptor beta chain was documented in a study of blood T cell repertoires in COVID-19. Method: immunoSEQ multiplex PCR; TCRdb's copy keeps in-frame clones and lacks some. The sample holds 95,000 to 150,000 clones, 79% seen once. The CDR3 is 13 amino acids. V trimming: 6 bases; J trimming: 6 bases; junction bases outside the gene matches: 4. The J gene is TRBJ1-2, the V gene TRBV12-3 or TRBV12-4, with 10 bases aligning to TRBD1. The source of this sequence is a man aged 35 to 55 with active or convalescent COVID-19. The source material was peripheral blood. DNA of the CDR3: TGTGCCAGCAGCACCGGGACAGGGGATGGCTACACCTTC. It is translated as CASSTGTGDGYTF.